This T cell receptor beta chain was recovered during a study of T cells in localized non-small cell lung cancer (dated by TCRdb to about 2020). At the level of the whole study: Comparing tumors with uninvolved tumor-adjacent lungs, the study looked at the T cell repertoires of about 240 patients with early-stage NSCLC. The cohort comprised around 240 treatment-naïve NSCLC patients with resected, localized lung tumors. A mean age of around 66 years was recorded for the NSCLC patients, of whom approximately 130 were male and more than 95 were female.

TCR beta CDR3 regions were sequenced from DNA using the immunoSEQ Assay. Concerning the study's data processing: To compute T cell density, TCR beta template counts were normalized to usable DNA, which was estimated by amplifying housekeeping genes. Using the preseqR package, richness was estimated by extrapolating to 120,000 templates for tissue samples and 400,000 templates for PBMC samples. Clonality was taken to be one minus Pielou's evenness. To identify tissue-enriched TCRs, differential abundance testing was run on productive amino-acid clonotypes with a minimum total count of 5 and an alpha of 0.1. The Jaccard Index and the Morisita Overlap Index were used to measure how much the repertoires overlapped between compartments. TCR beta CDR3s were clustered by GLIPH together with public tetramer-defined viral CDR3s, and at least three viral sequences plus V-gene enrichment were required for viral motifs. What TCRdb holds here is the immuneACCESS table cut down to in-frame rearrangements. Part of the clones is not present; checked against another copy, under half of the missing clones reflect an unresolved V gene, and the others are unexplained. V, J and clone size derive from that table, while D and trimming were established from the DNA sequence. A total of around 30,000 clones appear in this sample, about 92% of them only once. The ten top clones hold 4% to 4.5% of the sample.

Only one count was recorded for this clone. Its antigen remains unidentified. No base quality values were provided; no much bigger clone lies one nucleotide off. Overall study results and their limits: Because multi-region tumor sequencing was not done, intratumor heterogeneity could not be ruled out. The highest T cell clonality was observed in uninvolved tumor-adjacent lung, where clonality exceeded that of tumor, suggesting that antigenic responses were more focused in uninvolved tumor-adjacent lung. Longer overall survival was associated with higher blood T cell density, whereas shorter survival was associated with higher adjacent-lung clonality. Because the study design was exploratory, TCR variables were selected using unadjusted p-values without false-discovery rate correction. A median of roughly 60 of the top 100 tumor clones were detected in paired uninvolved adjacent lung, and around 30 of these tumor clones were also found among the top 100 clones of the paired uninvolved adjacent lung.

At diagnosis, peripheral blood, uninvolved tumor-adjacent lung and tumor were collected and stored as a combination of fresh-frozen and FFPE material. Blood samples were analyzed as peripheral blood mononuclear cells for TCR repertoire profiling. Its CDR3 holds 15 amino acids, cysteine through phenylalanine. The retained sequence is limited to the CDR3, 45 bases, with the frame set at the first base. V is pruned by 4 bases and J by 11 bases, leaving 7 bases of the junction without a gene match. The germline V gene specifies SGHVS as CDR1 and FNYEAQ as CDR2. The TCR comes from a woman aged 40-75 years with stage III lung adenocarcinoma. The input for sequencing was peripheral blood mononuclear cells, taken before any cancer treatment. The V gene is TRBV7-6 and the J gene is TRBJ1-6, with 11 bases aligning to TRBD1. The DNA is TGTGCCAGCAGCTCAACGGGACAGGGGGTAGCACCCCTCCACTTT. The translation is CASSSTGQGVAPLHF.